This T cell receptor beta chain stems from a study of neurological immune-mediated disorders. There are many counts of this clonotype. As yet, its antigen is unknown. Broader study findings: Private repertoires in all groups were suggested by the absence of shared CDR3 amino acid sequences among expanded clones across subjects. Multiple sclerosis, the disease with the least TCR clonal expansion, fell below healthy controls, whereas HTLV-1-associated myelopathy showed the most.

Indicated time point: longitudinal time-point 2. The V gene's germline CDR1 is SQVTM and CDR2 ANQGSEA. The CDR3 runs to 14 residues. V was pared by 4 bases and J by 4 bases, with 16 bases between. One entry per CDR3 protein results from TCRdb running MiXCR on the 5' RACE reads. The sample lists approximately 82,000 distinct CDR3 sequences, about 12% seen once, with 5% in the top ten. The chain carries TRBV29-1 and TRBJ1-2; D ambiguous. Sequencing used PBMCs. This sequence was found in a female donor with HTLV-1-associated myelopathy (HAM/TSP). DNA of the CDR3: TGCAGCGTTGCTTTCCAGGACGGAGGCTATGGCTACACCTTC. Its translation: CSVAFQDGGYGYTF. The full variable domain, in which reference TRBV29-1 and TRBJ1-2 provide the parts outside the CDR3, is SAVISQKPSRDICQRGTSLTIQCQVDSQVTMMFWYRQQPGQSLTLIATANQGSEATYESGFVIDKFPISRPNLTFSTLTVSNMSPEDSSIYLCSVAFQDGGYGYTFGSGTRLTVV.